This TCR beta chain is from a study of blood T cells in healthy people across ages. Germline CDR1 LGHNT, CDR2 FRNRAP. Trimming removed 3 bases from V and 1 base from J, with 12 bases in between. The CDR3 contains 15 residues. A remark on this clonotype: Its antigen is unknown.

General study results and limits: The diversity estimates, figures obtained from one million T cells, were considered underestimates.

Primed by a sample-barcoded 5' primer and a J-beta primer mix, a second PCR proceeded for 7 to 11 cycles. A 12-random-nucleotide template-switch adaptor tagged each cDNA molecule. TCRdb passed the 5' RACE reads through MiXCR, listing each CDR3 protein once. The repertoire includes 1.5 million to 2 million distinct CDR3 sequences, around 42% of them detected once, and roughly 23% sits in the top ten. This TCR was recovered from a human donor in good health. Sequences were obtained from blood. The chain has TRBV12-5 and TRBJ1-1, with D possibly TRBD1 on 6 matching bases. DNA of the CDR3: TGTGCTAGTGGTTTTTCCCCGACAGGGAACACTGAAGCTTTCTTT. Its translation is CASGFSPTGNTEAFF.